This TCR beta chain was profiled in a study of blood T cells in healthy people across ages. General study results and limits: Possibly, changes in expanded clonotypes were confounded because donor CMV status was unknown.

A second PCR of about 7 to 11 cycles used a sample-barcoded 5' primer and a J-beta primer mix. TCRdb recomputed calls from the 5' RACE reads with MiXCR, one row per CDR3 protein. Of roughly 800,000 distinct CDR3 sequences listed, roughly 60% are singletons. Of note for this clonotype: The target antigen is unknown.

The CDR3 totals 14 residues. V lost 7 bases, J lost 4 bases, and 13 bases lay in between. Germline-derived CDR1 and CDR2 are SNHLY and FYNNEI. This sequence joins TRBV2 and TRBJ1-4, with D possibly TRBD1 on 5 matching bases. The sequenced sample consisted of blood. The receptor comes from a man aged 25 to 40 in good health. The CDR3 nucleotides read TGTGCCAGCACTTTGACAGCCTTTAATGAAAAACTGTTTTTT. This translates into CASTLTAFNEKLFF.